This TCR beta chain was documented in a study of spatial heterogeneity in lung cancer. Study outcomes and limitations: Ubiquitous expanded tumor TCRs were seen in blood more at resection than at follow-up.

Ten or more counts support this clonotype. Its target is not known. The CDR3 has 15 residues. The V gene's germline CDR1 is MNHNS and CDR2 SASEGT. The V segment lost 4 bases and the J segment 4 bases; nucleotides outside the gene matches: 0. TCRdb re-analysed the 5' RACE reads in MiXCR, keeping a single row per CDR3 protein. In the table there are 45,000 to 65,000 distinct CDR3 sequences, under 8% of which are singletons. Time point specified: blood at routine non-recurrence follow-up after resection. No cells were sorted before sequencing. The whole RNA sequenced was extracted from tumor, nontumor lung or frozen PBMC.

The chain uses TRBV6-1 and TRBJ2-3; TRBD2 matches at 15 bases. The clonotype was recovered from a female donor with early-stage non-small cell lung cancer. Material: PBMCs, obtained at follow-up. The CDR3 loop is CASSGTSGGADTQYF. The CDR3 DNA reads TGTGCCAGCAGTGGGACTAGCGGGGGGGCAGATACGCAGTATTTT.